This entry describes one T cell receptor (beta chain). The antigen is undetermined. This CDR3 region has 15 residues. The trim removed 2 bases at V and 2 bases at J, leaving 3 bases unmatched. The germline CDR1 and CDR2 sequences are SNHLY and FYNNEI. These data are taken from a study of shared clonotypes between healthy human individuals. The data were produced by immunoSEQ multiplex PCR, yet TCRdb's version contains in-frame clones alone and is incomplete. The repertoire holds 2 million to 2.5 million clones, just over 90% seen once, with about 0.39% in the top ten. Findings of the study overall: When naive CD4 clonotypes were compared across a few donors, 4% to 6.5% were shared.

The rearrangement links TRBV2 to TRBJ2-5; TRBD2 matches at 9 bases. Sequencing was carried out using naive CD4+ T cells from PBMCs. As for subset: CD45RA+ positively selected. The origin of this receptor is a man aged 18 to 29 in good health. Some clones in this sample may be carry-over from other donors' samples. The CDR3 sequence: CASSETLAGQETQYF. In DNA form, the CDR3 reads TGTGCCAGCAGTGAAACCCTAGCGGGACAAGAGACCCAGTACTTC.